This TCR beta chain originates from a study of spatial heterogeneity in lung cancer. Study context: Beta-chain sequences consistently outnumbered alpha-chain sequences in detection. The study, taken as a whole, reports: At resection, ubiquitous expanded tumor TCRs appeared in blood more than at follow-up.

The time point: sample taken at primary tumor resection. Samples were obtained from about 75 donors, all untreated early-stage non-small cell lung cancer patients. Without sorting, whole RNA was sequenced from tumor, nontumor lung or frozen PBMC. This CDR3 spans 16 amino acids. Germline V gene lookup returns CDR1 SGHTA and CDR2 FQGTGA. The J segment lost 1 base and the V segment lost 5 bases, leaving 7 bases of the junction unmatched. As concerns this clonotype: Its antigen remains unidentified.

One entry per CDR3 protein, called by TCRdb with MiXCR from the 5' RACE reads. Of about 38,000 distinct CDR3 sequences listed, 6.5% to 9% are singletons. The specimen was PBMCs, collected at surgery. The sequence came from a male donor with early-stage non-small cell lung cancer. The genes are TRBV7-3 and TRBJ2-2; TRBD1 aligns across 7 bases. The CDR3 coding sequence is TGTGCCAGCAGCCGTACCGGGACAGAGAACACCGGGGAGCTGTTTTTT. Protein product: CASSRTGTENTGELFF.